The T cell receptor (beta chain) described here comes from a study of blood T cells in healthy people across ages. Then a second PCR, running roughly 7 to 12 cycles, was carried out with a sample-barcoded 5' primer and a J-beta primer mix. TCRdb itself ran the 5' RACE reads through MiXCR, one entry per CDR3 protein. The sample has 700,000 or so distinct CDR3 sequences, 40% to 50% seen once. The CDR3 runs 13 residues. Per the germline V gene, CDR1 is PRHDT and CDR2 is FYEKMQ (reference sequence). V lost 2 bases and J 13 bases, leaving 17 bases between the germline ends. The V and J genes are TRBV13 and TRBJ1-2, with D tentatively TRBD1 (5 bases). Specimen: blood. This TCR was recovered from an elderly man in good health. Here the CDR3 DNA reads TGTGCCAGCAGCTTAACTAGGGGCCACGCCGTCACCTTC. Protein sequence: CASSLTRGHAVTF.